Below are 15 T cell receptor beta chains sequenced from a single sample in a study of molecular identifiers for immune sequencing clone quantification. TCRdb recomputed calls from the PCR reads with MiXCR, one row per CDR3 protein. Among about 640,000 distinct CDR3 sequences, just under 20% were seen once, and the ten largest hold roughly 0.83%. Material for sequencing was naive CD8+ T cells from blood, with Jurkat cell RNA spiked in. As for subset: FACS-sorted CD8+CD4-CCR7+CD45RA+ naive T cells. All receptors come from a human donor in good health. Some libraries in this study had Jurkat cell RNA spiked in.

The V and J genes are TRBV6-5 and TRBJ2-3; D is perhaps TRBD2 (6 bases). CDR3 length: 16 residues. Germline V lookup: CDR1 MNHEY, CDR2 SVGAGI. Trimming took off 5 bases at V and 4 bases at J, with 19 bases between the two ends. The CDR3 nucleotides are TGTGCCAGCAGTCATGGCGGAGGGATTATTGCAGATACGCAGTATTTT. Protein: CASSHGGGIIADTQYF.

This clonotype has at least ten counts. CDR3 loop: CASSYQDGAYEQYF. The CDR3 DNA sequence: TGTGCCAGCAGTTACCAGGACGGAGCCTACGAGCAGTACTTC. The chain uses TRBV27 and TRBJ2-7, with D hard to call. The length of the CDR3 is 14 residues. V dropped 4 bases and J dropped 2 bases, with 12 bases sitting between them. Looked up from germline, CDR1 is MNHEY and CDR2 is SMNVEV (reference sequence).

A remark on this clonotype: The junction departs from germline at one end; a sequencing error may be responsible. This chain uses TRBV30 with TRBJ2-7; D gene uncertain. This CDR3 comprises 11 residues. Germline CDR1 is GTSNPN and CDR2 is SVGIG (reference sequence). CDR3 amino acids: CARSVTYEQYF. DNA of the CDR3: TGTGCCCGGAGTGTCACATACGAGCAGTACTTC. Full variable domain (missing parts from reference TRBV30 and TRBJ2-7): SQTIHQWPATLVQPVGSPLSLECTVEGTSNPNLYWYRQAAGRGLQLLFYSVGIGQISSEVPQNLSASRPQDRQFILSSKKLLLSDSGFYLCARSVTYEQYFGPGTRLTVT.

In regard to this clonotype: A single base separates this from a much larger clone, so it may be a read error. V and J are TRBV27 and TRBJ2-7; a weak D match, TRBD1 (6 bases). The CDR3 extends over 14 amino acids. V lost 5 bases, J lost 5 bases, and 16 bases lay in between. Germline values: CDR1 MNHEY, CDR2 SMNVEV (reference sequence). Here the CDR3 reads CASSPDGGVDEQYF. In DNA, the CDR3 is TGTGCCAGCAGTCCAGATGGGGGCGTAGACGAGCAGTACTTC.

This clonotype was counted at least ten times. The chain is built from TRBV9 and TRBJ2-6; D is tentatively TRBD1 or TRBD2 (5 bases each). Per the germline V gene, CDR1 is SGDLS and CDR2 is YYNGEE. This CDR3 comprises 17 residues. Trimming pared 3 bases from V and 0 bases from J, leaving 13 bases between. Here the CDR3 reads CASSGQIGGSGANVLTF. Here the CDR3 DNA reads TGTGCCAGCAGCGGTCAAATTGGGGGCTCTGGGGCCAACGTCCTGACTTTC.

The CDR3 nucleotides read TGCGCCAGCAGCCAAGACGGAGGGGGGACCTACGAGCAGTACTTC. Protein sequence: CASSQDGGGTYEQYF. The V call is TRBV4-3, the J call TRBJ2-7, with D perhaps assigned TRBD1 or TRBD2 (6 bases each). V was shortened by 0 bases and J by 2 bases, with 11 bases between the two germline ends. The CDR3 consists of 15 residues. The V gene's germline CDR1 is LGHNA and CDR2 YSLEER.

The rearrangement joins TRBV5-1 to TRBJ2-2; 8 bases align to TRBD2. V lost 0 bases and J lost 5; bases outside the gene matches: 3. The CDR3 sequence is 15 residues long. Per the germline V gene, CDR1 is SGHRS and CDR2 is YFSETQ. The CDR3 nucleotides are TGCGCCAGCAGCTTGGGTAGCGGGATAACCGGGGAGCTGTTTTTT. Translating gives CASSLGSGITGELFF.

Notes on this clonotype: Just one base apart from a much larger clone, this may be a read error. This chain joins TRBV21-1 and TRBJ1-5; the table's TRBD1 call for D was not verified on the DNA. TRBV21-1 is listed as a pseudogene. The CDR3 runs to 16 residues. This CDR3 reads CASSKVTGAGNRPQHF. DNA for the CDR3: TGTGCCAGCAGCAAAGTTACGGGGGCCGGGAATCGGCCCCAGCATTTT.

This clonotype was counted between two and nine times. A read error may be the cause here, since a much bigger clone is one base away. The rearrangement uses TRBV20-1 and TRBJ2-2; maybe TRBD1 (5 bases). The CDR3 sequence is 14 residues long. Germline V gene sequence: CDR1 DFQATT, CDR2 SNEGSKA (reference sequence). CDR3 nucleotides: TGCAGTGCTGGCAACAGGTGGAACATCGGGGAGCTGTTTTTT. It translates to CSAGNRWNIGELFF.

Note on this clonotype: A read error may be the cause here, since a much bigger clone is one base away. The chain joins TRBV13 to TRBJ2-3, with 7 bases lining up with TRBD1. The trim removed 4 bases at V and 2 bases at J, leaving 6 bases unmatched. This CDR3 is 15 amino acids long. CDR1 PRHDT and CDR2 FYEKMQ come from the germline V gene (reference sequence). CDR3 bases: TGTGCCAGCAGCTCCAGGGGGATTAACACAGATACGCAGTATTTT. It yields the protein CASSSRGINTDTQYF. The whole variable domain, remainder taken from reference TRBV13 and TRBJ2-3, is AAGVIQSPRHLIKEKRETATLKCYPIPRHDTVYWYQQGPGQDPQFLISFYEKMQSDKGSIPDRFSAQQFSDYHSELNMSSLELGDSALYFCASSSRGINTDTQYFGPGTRLTVL.

This clonotype was counted once. A much larger clone lies a single base off, so this may be a read error. The chain has TRBV7-9 and TRBJ2-7; the match to TRBD2 covers 12 bases. Germline V gives CDR1 SEHNR, CDR2 FQNEAQ (reference sequence). V dropped 3 bases and J dropped 0; count of bases not matched to a gene: 3. This CDR3 has 16 residues. This chain's CDR3 is CASSFWTSGNSYEQYF. The CDR3 bases are TGTGCCAGCAGCTTTTGGACTAGCGGGAACTCCTACGAGCAGTACTTC.

This clonotype was counted a few times. The chain combines TRBV20-1 with TRBJ2-7; D might be TRBD2 (5 bases). CDR1 DFQATT and CDR2 SNEGSKA come from the germline V gene (reference sequence). The CDR3 totals 14 residues. The ends were cut back, 2 bases at V and 2 bases at J, with 13 bases in the middle. CDR3 in DNA: TGCAGTGCTAGATCGAACGAGGGAACCTACGAGCAGTACTTC. Translation gives CSARSNEGTYEQYF.

In this sample, this clonotype turned up a few times. The V call is TRBV6-5, the J call TRBJ1-1; no firm D call. This CDR3 has 15 amino acids. Germline V gene sequence: CDR1 MNHEY, CDR2 SVGAGI. V lost 0 bases to trimming and J lost 1 base, with 9 bases between them. The CDR3 DNA is TGTGCCAGCAGTTACTCGGGCCCAGAGAACACTGAAGCTTTCTTT. Translated, it gives CASSYSGPENTEAFF.

Many counts were recorded for this clonotype. The rearrangement joins TRBV9 to TRBJ2-7; D is possibly TRBD2 (6 bases). V was pared by 0 bases and J by 2 bases, with 9 bases between. Germline V CDR1 and CDR2: SGDLS, YYNGEE. This CDR3 has 14 residues. The CDR3 loop is CASSVVSGAYEQYF. The CDR3 bases are TGTGCCAGCAGCGTAGTATCGGGAGCCTACGAGCAGTACTTC.

For this clonotype: This clone may be a read error of a much larger clone one base away. The gene calls are TRBV4-3 and TRBJ1-2; the D is unclear. Germline loops: CDR1 LGHNA, CDR2 YSLEER. This CDR3 has 11 amino acids. CDR3 amino acids: CAGSGNYGYTF. The CDR3 bases are TGCGCCGGCAGCGGTAACTATGGCTACACCTTC.